A selection of T cell receptor beta chains follows, all from one sample in a study of tumor and adjacent non-tumor tissue in lung cancer. TCRdb reanalysed the multiplex PCR reads using MiXCR and keeps one entry per CDR3 protein. The sample lists roughly 74,000 distinct CDR3 sequences, over 60% occurring once. Sample: distant non-tumor lung tissue. The receptors come from a man in his 70s with non-small cell lung cancer. Each CDR3 is given with its conserved first and last residue. The D gene is left open where the match is weak. The size of a clone is reported for some rows only, either as once, few or many, or as a class for expanded clones.

>TRBJ2-6|TRBV28|NA|NA
TGTGCCAACAGTACTCTCAGGGGCTCTGGGGCCAACGTCCTGACTTTC
CANSTLRGSGANVLTF
>TRBJ1-1|TRBV11-3|NA|NA
TGTGCCAGCTACAGGTATCCTTGGTCTGAGGCTTTCTTT
CASYRYPWSEAFF
>TRBJ2-3|TRBV6-6|NA|NA
TGTGTCAGCAGCCGACGTAGAGAGGCAGATACGCAGTATTTT
CVSSRRREADTQYF
>TRBJ2-3|TRBV13|NA|NA
TGTGCCAGCGAGAGCGGAGGCACAGATACGCTGTATTTT
CASESGGTDTLYF
>TRBJ2-1|TRBV5-5|NA|TRBD2
TGTGCCAGCATCTTAGATGGGGGGGGATACAATGAGCAGTTCTTC
CASILDGGGYNEQFF
>TRBJ1-1|TRBV10-3|NA|TRBD1
TGTGTCATCAGTGAAAAGACAGGGAGTGACACTGAAGCTTTCTTT
CVISEKTGSDTEAFF
>TRBJ2-3|TRBV5-1|few|NA
TGCGCCAGCAGCTTGGCCTCGGAGAGGGCAGATACGCAGTATTTT
CASSLASERADTQYF
>TRBJ2-5|TRBV28|NA|TRBD2
TGCGCCAGCAGTTTTCGGAGCGGGAGTCCCCAAGAGACCCAGTACTTC
CASSFRSGSPQETQYF
>TRBJ2-1|TRBV6-1|NA|NA
TGTGCCAGCACAGGGGGGAACTCCTACAATGAGCAGTTCTTC
CASTGGNSYNEQFF
>TRBJ2-2|TRBV5-6|once|NA
TGTGCCAGCAGTCGTCTAGCAGTGAACACCGGGGAGCTGTTTTTT
CASSRLAVNTGELFF
>TRBJ2-3|TRBV10-2|NA|TRBD1
TGCCCCAGCAGTGACCAGGGACAGGACACAGATACGCAGTATTTT
CPSSDQGQDTDTQYF
>TRBJ1-2|TRBV10-2|NA|NA
TGCGCCAGCAGTGAGACAAGGGGATCGGTCGACTACACCTTC
CASSETRGSVDYTF
>TRBJ2-2|TRBV6-5|NA|NA
TGTGCCAGCAGTTACTACGCCGGGACGGTGAACACCGGGGAGCTGTTTTTT
CASSYYAGTVNTGELFF
>TRBJ2-1|TRBV11-2|NA|NA
TGTGCCAGCAGCTTACCTCTAGTGTCCACCAATGAGCAGTTCTTC
CASSLPLVSTNEQFF
>TRBJ1-3|TRBV12-3/TRBV12-4|NA|TRBD1
TGTGCCAGCAGACGTCCCGGGACAGGGATTAGCTCTGGAAACACCACATATTTT
CASRRPGTGISSGNTTYF
>TRBJ2-6|TRBV29-1|NA|NA
TGCAGCGTTGAAGATCTGGGGGACCCTTCTGGGGTCAACGTCCTGAGTTTC
CSVEDLGDPSGVNVLSF
>TRBJ1-1|TRBV28|NA|NA
TGTGCCAACAGTTTAGGGGGACCCAACAATGAAGCTTTCTTT
CANSLGGPNNEAFF
>TRBJ2-3|TRBV11-2|few|NA
TGTGCCACTAGCTCTCAGGGGTTCTCAGATACGCAGTATTTT
CATSSQGFSDTQYF
>TRBJ1-1|TRBV28|NA|NA
TGTGGCAGCTGTTATCAAGGACTCAAAGGGTCTGAGGCTTTCTTT
CGSCYQGLKGSEAFF
>TRBJ2-7|TRBV5-4|NA|NA
TGTGCCATCAACTTGGGACCTGGACCGACCTACGAGCAGTACTTC
CAINLGPGPTYEQYF
>TRBJ2-7|TRBV14|many|TRBD2
TGTGCCAGCAGCCAAGATAGAGGACTAGCGGGGGGCCACGAGCAGTACTTC
CASSQDRGLAGGHEQYF
>TRBJ2-5|TRBV12-3/TRBV12-4|once|TRBD2
TGTGCCAGCAGCAGGCTAGCGGGAGTGGTGGATACCCAATACTTC
CASSRLAGVVDTQYF
>TRBJ2-7|TRBV29-1|few|NA
TGCAGCGTTGGGACAAGTGGGATGAACGAGCAGTACTTC
CSVGTSGMNEQYF
>TRBJ2-1|TRBV6-1|NA|TRBD2
TGTGCCAGCAGTGATCCGGGAGGGCCGGGGTCGCTCGCCTACAATGAGTCGTTCTTC
CASSDPGGPGSLAYNESFF
>TRBJ2-5|TRBV30|NA|NA
TGTGCCTGGAGTGTAAACAACCCTCGAGAGACCCAGTACTTC
CAWSVNNPRETQYF
>TRBJ2-1|TRBV4-3|once|NA
TGCGCCAGCAGCCAAGATCAGTTCATGAATGAACAGTTCTTC
CASSQDQFMNEQFF
>TRBJ1-2|TRBV6-5|many|TRBD1
TGTGCCAGCAGTTACTCGATAACAGGGGGTAGCTACACCTTC
CASSYSITGGSYTF
>TRBJ2-3|TRBV20-1|NA|TRBD2
TGCAGTGCTATCCCTGAGGGGACTAGCGTGTGGACAGATACGCAGTATTTT
CSAIPEGTSVWTDTQYF
>TRBJ1-1|TRBV6-2/TRBV6-3|NA|NA
TGTGCCAGCCGACCTTTTTTTGGACGAAGAAGAGAGGCTTTCTTT
CASRPFFGRRREAFF
>TRBJ2-3|TRBV20-1|many|NA
TGCAGTGCTAGCTGGGACCCCCGCACAGATACGCAGTATTTT
CSASWDPRTDTQYF
>TRBJ2-3|TRBV7-9|NA|NA
TGTGCCAGCAGCCTAACTCAGGGGTTCACAGATACGCAATATTTT
CASSLTQGFTDTQYF
>TRBJ2-3|TRBV14|NA|NA
TGTGCCAGCAACCCGACAGTGGGAGTTTTCTCAGATACGCAGTATTTT
CASNPTVGVFSDTQYF
>TRBJ2-7|TRBV29-1|many|NA
TGCAGCGTTCACCGGGACGCATACGAGCAGTACTTC
CSVHRDAYEQYF
>TRBJ2-2|TRBV29-1|NA|TRBD1
TGCAGTGTTGGGGACAGGGGATACGCCGGGGAGCTGTTTTTT
CSVGDRGYAGELFF
>TRBJ1-6|TRBV5-4|NA|NA
TGTGCCAGCAGCTACGACAGATGGAATTCACCCCTCCATTTT
CASSYDRWNSPLHF
>TRBJ2-3|TRBV10-3|once|NA
TGTGCCATCAGCCTTCGGGATACGCGATATTTT
CAISLRDTRYF
>TRBJ1-1|TRBV6-6|NA|NA
TGTGCCGCAGACATCACAGGGTGGGAAACTGAAGCTTTCTTT
CAADITGWETEAFF
>TRBJ2-5|TRBV20-1|once|NA
TGCAGTGCTAGTTACGGGAATGAAAGGACCCAGTACTTC
CSASYGNERTQYF
>TRBJ2-1|TRBV10-3|NA|NA
TGTGCCATCAGCGAAGGTAGCGCGGGCCCCCTCAATGAGCAGTTCTTC
CAISEGSAGPLNEQFF
>TRBJ1-1|TRBV28|NA|NA
TGCACCAGCAGCCCGGTGACGCTGACTGAGGCTTTCTTT
CTSSPVTLTEAFF
>TRBJ2-2|TRBV29-1|NA|TRBD2
TGCAGCGTTGAACTTAGCGGGACGCGGACCGGGGACCTGTTTTTT
CSVELSGTRTGDLFF
>TRBJ1-2|TRBV20-1|NA|NA
TGCAGTGCCCTTGACCGAGGCAGCTATGGCTACACCTTC
CSALDRGSYGYTF
>TRBJ2-5|TRBV28|NA|NA
TGTGCGAGCAGTACGAGGGCGCCTCCCTCCCAAGAGACCCAGTACTTC
CASSTRAPPSQETQYF
>TRBJ1-6|TRBV11-1|NA|NA
TGTGCCAGCAACTTGGAACGTTCACCCCTCCACTTT
CASNLERSPLHF
>TRBJ1-1|TRBV29-1|NA|NA
TGCAGCGTTGTGACGGAGAGGCCTGAAACTTCCTTT
CSVVTERPETSF
>TRBJ2-7|TRBV25-1|NA|NA
TGTGCCAGCACTGAATCCCCCCTAAGGGAGCAGTACTTC
CASTESPLREQYF
>TRBJ2-1|TRBV12-3/TRBV12-4|NA|NA
TGTGCCAGTAGCCATACTAGCCTCGTTGAGCAGTTCTTC
CASSHTSLVEQFF
>TRBJ2-5|TRBV20-1|NA|NA
TGCAATGCCCCGGGTGTTGGGGGGCATGAGACCCAGTACTTC
CNAPGVGGHETQYF
>TRBJ2-5|TRBV5-6|NA|TRBD2
TGTGCCATCAGTTTGCCTAGCGGGAGGGCCGAGACCCAGTACTTC
CAISLPSGRAETQYF
>TRBJ2-3|TRBV10-2|NA|NA
TGCACCAGCACAAAGATGGAATTAACAGATACGCAGTATTTT
CTSTKMELTDTQYF
>TRBJ1-6|TRBV6-6|NA|TRBD1
TGTACCAGCAGGGGGACGGATTCACCCCCAAACTTT
CTSRGTDSPPNF
>TRBJ1-1|TRBV6-5|NA|NA
TGTTCCAGCAGTTACTCGTATTCAGACACTCAAGCTTTCTTT
CSSSYSYSDTQAFF
>TRBJ2-5|TRBV4-3|NA|TRBD2
TGTGCCAGCAGCCATGAAGCGGGACGAGAGACCCAGTACTTC
CASSHEAGRETQYF
>TRBJ2-1|TRBV5-4|NA|NA
TGTGCCAGAGGCATAACAGGGACCAATGAGCAGTTCTTC
CARGITGTNEQFF
>TRBJ2-1|TRBV5-4|NA|NA
TGTACCAACAGCCTTTCATCCCAGATGACCAATGAGCAGTTCTTC
CTNSLSSQMTNEQFF